The 29 T cell receptor beta chains in this list originate from one sample, sequenced in a study of T cells in women clearing cervical HPV infection. Repertoires were generated with immunoSEQ multiplex PCR, while TCRdb's copy carries only in-frame clones and drops some. The repertoire shows under 45,000 clones; the top ten hold roughly 1.5%. The sample was blood buffy coat. Source of these receptors: a woman aged 18 to 75 with a cervical HPV16 infection that either progressed to CIN3+ or cleared (not recorded which).

As for this clone: The read ends 3 residues early relative to the CDR3; the germline J gene fills the gap. The chain couples TRBV19 to TRBJ1-1; D remains ambiguous. Germline V CDR1 and CDR2: LNHDA, SQIVND (reference sequence). Trimming cost V 3 bases and J 5 bases, with 13 bases left between them. The CDR3 consists of 14 residues. This CDR3 reads CASSIVDFGTEAFF. CDR3 DNA, as far as it was read: TGTGCCAGTAGTATCGTCGACTTCGGGACTGAA.

In regard to this clone: The missing CDR3 end, 3 residues past where the read stops, is filled in from the germline J gene. The gene calls are TRBV10-1 and TRBJ2-5; 10 bases line up with TRBD2. CDR1 WNHNN and CDR2 SYGVQD come from the germline V gene (reference sequence). The CDR3 contains 14 residues. V lost 2 bases, J lost 6 bases, and 3 bases stayed unmatched. The DNA read from the CDR3 is TGCGCCAGCAGTGAGGCTAGCGGGAGAAAGACC. Protein sequence: CASSEASGRKT. The full CDR3 sequence reads CASSEASGRKTQYF.

Regarding this clone: Coverage ceases 3 residues before the CDR3 finishes, and the germline J gene fills in the end. J is TRBJ2-2 and V is TRBV29-1; 7 nucleotides align to TRBD2. CDR3 length: 14 residues. V lost 6 bases, J lost 3 bases, and 7 bases stayed unmatched. From germline, CDR1 is SQVTM and CDR2 ANQGSEA. CDR3 DNA (partial): TGCAGCGTGGGACTACGGGGGGACACCGGGGAG. This translates into CSVGLRGDTGE. The whole CDR3 protein is CSVGLRGDTGELFF.

The chain's CDR3 is CATFSGGGRHEQFF. CDR3 DNA (partial): TGTGCCACCTTTAGCGGGGGGGGGAGGCATGAG. This chain joins TRBV6-2 or TRBV6-3 and TRBJ2-1; 11 nucleotides align to TRBD2. With the read ending 3 residues before the CDR3 end, the germline J gene is used to fill in that end. The CDR3 runs 14 residues. Germline CDR1 reads MNHEY; CDR2 reads SVGEGT. J was trimmed by 8 bases and V by 10 bases; bases with no gene match: 10.

Concerning this clone itself: The read terminates 3 residues before the CDR3 end, so the remaining end is supplied by the germline J gene. The rearrangement links TRBV7-9 to TRBJ1-1; D is perhaps TRBD1 (5 bases). The CDR3 extends over 14 amino acids. Between the trimmed V and J ends, which lost 1 base and 7 bases, there was a span of 13 bases. Per the germline V gene, CDR1 is SEHNR and CDR2 is FQNEAQ (reference sequence). The DNA read from the CDR3 is TGTGCCAGCAGCTTAGGTGGGGGGGACGGTGAA. This translates into CASSLGGGDGE. The entire CDR3 sequence reads CASSLGGGDGEAFF. Drawing the rest from reference TRBV7-9 and TRBJ1-1, the complete variable domain is DTGVSQNPRHKITKRGQNVTFRCDPISEHNRLYWYRQTLGQGPEFLTYFQNEAQLEKSRLLSDRFSAERPKGSFSTLEIQRTEQGDSAMYLCASSLGGGDGEAFFGQGTRLTVV.

Concerning this clone itself: The germline gene is not matched at one end of the junction; a read error may be the cause. The read gets to within 3 residues of the CDR3 end, and the germline J gene fills in the rest. This CDR3 is also generated by other DNA sequences in the sample. The rearrangement uses TRBV18 and TRBJ1-3; D might be TRBD1 (5 bases). The germline gives CDR1 KGHSH, CDR2 LQKENI. The CDR3 has 18 residues. The CDR3 bases that were read are TGTGCCAGCTCACCACTTGGGCGACAGATACCTTCTGGAAACACG. Protein product: CASSPLGRQIPSGNT. The CDR3 as a whole reads CASSPLGRQIPSGNTIYF.

About this clone itself: The observed sequence ends 3 residues before the CDR3 terminus, with the missing tail filled in from the germline J gene. J is TRBJ1-5 and V is TRBV23-1; 11 nucleotides agree with TRBD1. TRBV23-1 is recorded as an ORF, its role being uncertain. CDR3 length: 21 amino acids. Trimming cost V 4 bases and J 1 base; bases outside gene matches: 18. CDR3 DNA, as far as it was read: TGCGCCAGCAGTCGACCCCCCCGAACGGACAGGGGGCGAAGGAGCAATCAGCCC. This gives the protein CASSRPPRTDRGRRSNQP. The full CDR3 is CASSRPPRTDRGRRSNQPQHF.

Of note for this clone: The read is 3 residues too short to cover the CDR3 end, so that end is filled in from the germline J gene. This chain connects TRBV28 to TRBJ1-1, with D tentatively TRBD1 (6 bases). The ends were cut back, 8 bases at V and 0 bases at J, with 13 bases in the middle. This CDR3 region has 14 residues. CDR1 and CDR2 (germline): MDHEN, SYDVKM. The CDR3 protein is CASETGPMNTEAFF. Partial CDR3 DNA: TGTGCCAGCGAGACAGGTCCCATGAACACTGAA.

CDR3 sequence reads: CASSRLAGHTDTQYF. The CDR3 bases that were read are TGTGCCAGCTCACGACTAGCGGGCCACACAGATACG. The chain has TRBV18 and TRBJ2-3; 10 nucleotides align to TRBD2. With the read ending 3 residues before the CDR3 end, the germline J gene is used to fill in that end. This CDR3 is built from 15 residues. CDR1 KGHSH and CDR2 LQKENI come from the germline V gene. Losses at the gene ends were 4 bases for V and 2 bases for J; bases not matched to a gene: 3.

Points on this clone: Germline is not matched at one junction end, which may reflect a read error. The CDR3 end falls 3 residues outside the read, so it is completed with the germline J gene. The sample contains more than one DNA sequence encoding this CDR3. This chain links TRBV18 with TRBJ1-3, with D perhaps TRBD1 (5 bases). Germline assignment: CDR1 KGHSH and CDR2 LQKENI. The CDR3 extends over 15 amino acids. The covered CDR3 bases are TGTGCCAGCTCACCACCGACAGCCTCTGGAAACACG. Translated: CASSPPTASGNT. In full, the CDR3 is CASSPPTASGNTIYF.

CDR3 bases read: TGTGCCAGCAGCTTAGGCTTTCGGGGGAAAGAGACC. Encoded protein: CASSLGFRGKET. In full, the CDR3 is CASSLGFRGKETQYF. The chain combines TRBV13 with TRBJ2-5; D may be TRBD2 (6 bases). The sequenced fragment ends 3 residues before the CDR3 boundary, so the rest is inferred from the germline J gene. The CDR3 spans 15 residues. V lost 0 bases and J lost 3, with 11 bases in between. Germline CDR1 PRHDT, CDR2 FYEKMQ (reference sequence).

A word on this clone: The CDR3 extends 3 residues past the end of the read, so its final part is completed from the germline J gene. The V gene is TRBV20-1, the J gene TRBJ1-4, with a possible D match to TRBD1 (6 bases). Between the trimmed V and J ends, which lost 1 base and 10 bases, there was a span of 22 bases. The CDR3 runs to 16 residues. Per germline, CDR1 DFQATT and CDR2 SNEGSKA (reference sequence). Partial CDR3 DNA: TGCAGTGCTAGAGCTCCGACAGGCACGGAAGTAGGAAAA. Translating gives CSARAPTGTEVGK. The complete CDR3 sequence is CSARAPTGTEVGKLFF.

Comments on this clone: Sequencing ends 3 residues short of the CDR3 end; the germline J gene provides the rest. The J gene is TRBJ2-1, the V gene TRBV20-1; 7 nucleotides match TRBD2. The V segment lost 5 bases and the J segment 3 bases; nucleotides outside the gene matches: 13. This CDR3 has 16 amino acids. In germline, CDR1 is DFQATT, CDR2 SNEGSKA (reference sequence). Partial CDR3 DNA: TGCAGTGCTTGGGACCTTGTTGGGGGGGTCTACAATGAG. This sequence encodes CSAWDLVGGVYNE. The whole CDR3 protein is CSAWDLVGGVYNEQFF.

This CDR3 reads CSASDLQDRGRETQYF. The DNA read from the CDR3 is TGCAGTGCTAGTGACCTCCAGGACAGGGGTCGGGAGACC. The chain links TRBV20-1 to TRBJ2-5, with TRBD1 matching 9 bases. The CDR3 end lies 3 residues beyond the end of the read and is filled in from the germline J gene. The ends lost 3 bases at V and 5 bases at J; junction bases unmatched: 13. Germline V lookup: CDR1 DFQATT, CDR2 SNEGSKA (reference sequence). CDR3 length: 16 residues.

With regard to this clone: The CDR3 end falls 3 residues outside the read, so it is completed with the germline J gene. The chain recombines TRBV20-1 with TRBJ2-7; the D is unclear. The germline V gene encodes CDR1 DFQATT and CDR2 SNEGSKA (reference sequence). The CDR3 covers 14 residues. Trimming took off 3 bases at V and 0 bases at J, with 12 bases between the two ends. Incomplete CDR3 DNA: TGCAGTGCTAGTTTGTCTCTTAGCTCCTACGAG. Encoded protein: CSASLSLSSYE. The complete CDR3 reads CSASLSLSSYEQYF.

For this clone: The read terminates 3 residues ahead of where the CDR3 ends, so the germline J gene completes it. The chain combines TRBV18 with TRBJ1-2; D is perhaps TRBD1 (6 bases). CDR1 and CDR2 from the germline V gene are KGHSH and LQKENI. The CDR3 spans 14 residues. CDR3 amino acids: CASSPQGPYNDYTF. The sequenced part of the CDR3 DNA is TGTGCCAGCTCACCGCAGGGGCCCTACAATGAC.

For this clone: The CDR3 goes on 3 residues after the read ends, and that part is filled in from the germline J gene. The chain carries TRBV18 and TRBJ2-1; 15 nucleotides agree with TRBD2. V lost 3 bases to trimming and J lost 4 bases; unmatched junction nucleotides: 16. This CDR3 is built from 21 residues. Looked up from germline, CDR1 is KGHSH and CDR2 is LQKENI. The CDR3 here is CASSPDRGLAGGGVRYNEQFF. Partial CDR3 DNA: TGTGCCAGCTCACCTGACCGGGGACTAGCGGGAGGAGGTGTCAGGTACAATGAG.

A note on this clone: With the read ending 3 residues before the CDR3 end, the germline J gene is used to fill in that end. This rearrangement joins TRBV11-2 to TRBJ1-2; D perhaps matches TRBD1 (5 bases). Germline values: CDR1 SGHAT, CDR2 FQNNGV. The CDR3 consists of 12 residues. The part of the CDR3 DNA that was read is TGTGCCAGCAGCATGGGGGGGGACGGC. Translating gives CASSMGGDG. The whole CDR3 reads CASSMGGDGYTF.

As regards this clone: The CDR3 end is not reached by the read, which stops 3 residues before it; the germline J gene fills it in. The chain is built from TRBV10-3 and TRBJ2-3, with D possibly matching TRBD2 (5 bases). With 7 bases removed from V and 3 bases from J, the gap between germline ends came to 11 bases. Germline-derived CDR1 and CDR2 are ENHRY and SYGVKD. The CDR3 is made up of 13 amino acids. CDR3 loop: CAITASGTDTQYF. The CDR3 DNA, read in part, is TGTGCCATCACCGCCTCGGGGACAGATACG.

Concerning this clone: The CDR3 end falls 3 residues outside the read, so it is completed with the germline J gene. The rearrangement uses TRBV2 and TRBJ2-7; 10 nucleotides line up with TRBD1. From germline, CDR1 is SNHLY and CDR2 FYNNEI. J gave up 0 bases and V 6 bases, and 5 bases lay outside the gene matches. This CDR3 contains 15 residues. The CDR3 bases that were read are TGTGCCAGCAGAGCCGGACAGGGGGGCTCCTACGAG. This codes for CASRAGQGGSYE. The CDR3, in full, reads CASRAGQGGSYEQYF.

Details on this clone: The read ends 3 residues early relative to the CDR3; the germline J gene fills the gap. The rearrangement links TRBV5-4 to TRBJ1-2; unclear D gene. Germline V gene data show CDR1 as SGHNT and CDR2 as YYREEE (reference sequence). V was pared by 5 bases and J by 2 bases, with 13 bases between. CDR3 length: 14 amino acids. CDR3 region: CASSSESSNYGYTF. The part of the CDR3 DNA that was read is TGTGCCAGCAGTTCTGAATCTAGCAACTATGGC.

Of note for this clone: The missing CDR3 end, 3 residues past where the read stops, is filled in from the germline J gene. Other nucleotide sequences from this sample produce the same CDR3. The chain employs TRBV7-9 and TRBJ1-3, with D perhaps matching TRBD1 (5 bases). V was shortened by 5 bases and J by 7 bases, with 12 bases between the two germline ends. The germline CDR1 and CDR2 sequences are SEHNR and FQNEAQ (reference sequence). The CDR3 sequence is 13 residues long. The part of the CDR3 DNA that was read is TGTGCCAGCAGCCCCGGGACTCTGAACACC. Translation gives CASSPGTLNT. Given in full, the CDR3 is CASSPGTLNTIYF.

Regarding this clone: The read ends 3 residues before the CDR3 terminus; that terminus is restored from the germline J gene. V is TRBV20-1 and J is TRBJ1-2; maybe TRBD1 (5 bases). V was shortened by 1 base and J by 6 bases, with 12 bases between the two germline ends. CDR1 is DFQATT, CDR2 SNEGSKA, per germline (reference sequence). The CDR3 is made up of 13 amino acids. The CDR3: CSARGRLGHGYTF. The sequenced CDR3 bases are TGCAGTGCTAGAGGACGGCTGGGGCATGGC.

For this clone: The missing CDR3 end, 3 residues past where the read stops, is filled in from the germline J gene. V and J are TRBV5-4 and TRBJ2-3; 9 bases line up with TRBD1. Losses at the gene ends were 4 bases for V and 4 bases for J; bases not matched to a gene: 7. The CDR3 totals 15 residues. Germline loops: CDR1 SGHNT, CDR2 YYREEE (reference sequence). Incomplete CDR3 DNA: TGTGCCAGCAGCGCCTGGGACAGGGTCCCAGATACG. Translated: CASSAWDRVPDT. In full, the CDR3 is CASSAWDRVPDTQYF. The full variable domain, rest sourced from reference TRBV5-4 and TRBJ2-3, is ETGVTQSPTHLIKTRGQQVTLRCSSQSGHNTVSWYQQALGQGPQFIFQYYREEENGRGNFPPRFSGLQFPNYSSELNVNALELDDSALYLCASSAWDRVPDTQYFGPGTRLTVL.

Worth noting for this clone: The read terminates 3 residues before the CDR3 end, so the remaining end is supplied by the germline J gene. The chain carries TRBV5-1 and TRBJ1-2; 9 bases are shared with TRBD1. The CDR3 has 16 residues. Germline CDR1 SGHRS, CDR2 YFSETQ. CDR3 bases read: TGCGCCAGCAGCTTCGAACCTTCGGGACAGGGCGAGGGC. The encoded protein is CASSFEPSGQGEG. The whole CDR3 sequence is CASSFEPSGQGEGYTF.

For this clone: The read ends 3 residues early relative to the CDR3; the germline J gene fills the gap. V gene TRBV18 combines with J gene TRBJ1-2, with D hard to call. Germline-derived CDR1 and CDR2 are KGHSH and LQKENI. The CDR3 spans 15 residues. With 2 bases removed from V and 7 bases from J, the gap between germline ends came to 17 bases. CDR3 DNA, as far as it was read: TGTGCCAGCTCACCAGAGCAGAGGGTTCTGCTTGGC. Translating it yields CASSPEQRVLLG. The entire CDR3 protein is CASSPEQRVLLGYTF.

About this clone itself: The CDR3 goes on 3 residues after the read ends, and that part is filled in from the germline J gene. The chain is built from TRBV5-1 and TRBJ1-3, with D possibly TRBD1 on 5 matching bases. Germline lookup yields CDR1 SGHRS and CDR2 YFSETQ. CDR3 length: 17 amino acids. The germline V and J ends were trimmed by 2 bases and 0 bases, with 15 bases remaining between them. CDR3 loop: CASSFSTGRISGNTIYF. The part of the CDR3 DNA that was read is TGCGCCAGCAGCTTCTCTACAGGACGGATCTCTGGAAACACC.

Remarks on this clone: The read finishes 3 residues shy of the CDR3 end, and the germline J gene is used to complete it. The chain couples TRBV10-1 to TRBJ2-2, with a weak D call TRBD1 (5 bases). Germline loops: CDR1 WNHNN, CDR2 SYGVQD (reference sequence). The CDR3 loop spans 14 amino acids. Trimming removed 8 bases at V and 4 bases at J, with 14 bases between. Incomplete CDR3 DNA: TGCGCCAGCGGTAAGGGGATGGGCACCGGGGAG. Translating gives CASGKGMGTGE. The CDR3 in its entirety is CASGKGMGTGELFF.

A word on this clone: The CDR3 goes on 3 residues after the read ends, and that part is filled in from the germline J gene. The chain carries TRBV5-1 and TRBJ2-1; 8 bases match TRBD2. V lost 5 bases, J lost 8 bases, and 9 bases stayed unmatched. Germline lookup yields CDR1 SGHRS and CDR2 YFSETQ. The CDR3 sequence is 14 residues long. CDR3 region: CASRERETRDEQFF. CDR3 bases read: TGCGCCAGCAGAGAGCGGGAGACTAGAGATGAG.